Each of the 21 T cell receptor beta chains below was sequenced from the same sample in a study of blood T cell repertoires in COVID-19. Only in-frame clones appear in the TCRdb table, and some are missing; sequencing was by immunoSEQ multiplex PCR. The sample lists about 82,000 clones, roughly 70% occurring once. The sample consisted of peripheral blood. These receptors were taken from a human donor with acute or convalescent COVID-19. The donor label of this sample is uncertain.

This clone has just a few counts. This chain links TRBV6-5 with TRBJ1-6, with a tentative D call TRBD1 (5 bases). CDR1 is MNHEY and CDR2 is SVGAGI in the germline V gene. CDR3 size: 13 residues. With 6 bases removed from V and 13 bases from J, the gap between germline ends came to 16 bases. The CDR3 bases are TGTGCCAGCAGCCGGGGACTTTCAACGCCCCTCCACTTT. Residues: CASSRGLSTPLHF.

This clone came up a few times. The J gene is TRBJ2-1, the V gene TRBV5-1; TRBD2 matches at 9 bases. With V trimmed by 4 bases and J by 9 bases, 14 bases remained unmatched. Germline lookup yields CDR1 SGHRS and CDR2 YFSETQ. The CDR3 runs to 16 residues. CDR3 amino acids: CASSLLAGAGLAEQFF. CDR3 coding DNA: TGCGCCAGCAGCCTTTTAGCGGGAGCGGGCTTGGCTGAGCAGTTCTTC.

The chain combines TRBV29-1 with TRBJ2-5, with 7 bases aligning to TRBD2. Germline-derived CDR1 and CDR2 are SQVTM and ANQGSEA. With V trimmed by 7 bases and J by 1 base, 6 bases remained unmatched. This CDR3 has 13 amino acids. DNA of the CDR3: TGCAGCGCCATAGCGGGCCCCCAAGAGACCCAGTACTTC. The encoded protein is CSAIAGPQETQYF.

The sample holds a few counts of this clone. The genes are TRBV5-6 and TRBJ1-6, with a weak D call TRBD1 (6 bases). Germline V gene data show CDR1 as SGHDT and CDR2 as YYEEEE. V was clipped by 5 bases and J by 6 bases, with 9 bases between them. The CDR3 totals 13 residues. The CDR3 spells CASRQDSNSPLHF. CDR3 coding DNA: TGTGCCAGCAGGCAGGACAGTAATTCACCCCTCCACTTT.

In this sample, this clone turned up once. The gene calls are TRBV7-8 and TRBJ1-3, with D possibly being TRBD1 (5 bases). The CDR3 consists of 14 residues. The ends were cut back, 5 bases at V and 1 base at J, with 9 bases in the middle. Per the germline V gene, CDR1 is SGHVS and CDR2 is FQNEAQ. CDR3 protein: CASSLGGSGNTIYF. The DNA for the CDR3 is TGTGCCAGCAGCCTCGGGGGGTCTGGAAACACCATATATTTT.

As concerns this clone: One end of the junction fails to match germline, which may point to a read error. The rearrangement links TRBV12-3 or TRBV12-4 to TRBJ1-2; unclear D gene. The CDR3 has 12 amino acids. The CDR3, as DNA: TGTGCCAGCAGTTTAAGCGTCGACCCTTCTTTCTTC. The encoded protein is CASSLSVDPSFF.

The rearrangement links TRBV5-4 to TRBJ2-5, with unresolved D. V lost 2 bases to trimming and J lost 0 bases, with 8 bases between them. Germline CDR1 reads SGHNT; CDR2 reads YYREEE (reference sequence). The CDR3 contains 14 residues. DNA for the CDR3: TGTGCCAGCAGCTTCATGGTAGACCAAGAGACCCAGTACTTC. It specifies CASSFMVDQETQYF.

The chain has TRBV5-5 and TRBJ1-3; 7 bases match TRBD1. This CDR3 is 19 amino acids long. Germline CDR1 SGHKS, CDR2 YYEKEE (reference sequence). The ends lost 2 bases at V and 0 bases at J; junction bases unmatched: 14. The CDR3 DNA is TGTGCCAGCAGCTTCGGTCCCCGAGGGGGCAGTCACTCTGGAAACACCATATATTTT. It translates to CASSFGPRGGSHSGNTIYF.

The CDR3 loop reads CASSKQGAGGELFF. The CDR3 nucleotides are TGTGCCAGCAGTAAACAGGGGGCCGGCGGGGAGCTGTTTTTT. The chain links TRBV2 to TRBJ2-2, with 9 bases identical to TRBD1. This CDR3 has 14 amino acids. Trimming at V came to 5 bases and at J to 7 bases, leaving 5 bases not matched to a gene. The germline gives CDR1 SNHLY, CDR2 FYNNEI.

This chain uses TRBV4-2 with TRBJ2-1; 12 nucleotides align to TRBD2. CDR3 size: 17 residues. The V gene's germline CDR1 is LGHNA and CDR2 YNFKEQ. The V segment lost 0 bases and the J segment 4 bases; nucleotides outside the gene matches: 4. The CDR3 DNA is TGTGCCAGCAGCCAAGATGGGCTAGCGGGGGGGTACAATGAGCAGTTCTTC. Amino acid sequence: CASSQDGLAGGYNEQFF.

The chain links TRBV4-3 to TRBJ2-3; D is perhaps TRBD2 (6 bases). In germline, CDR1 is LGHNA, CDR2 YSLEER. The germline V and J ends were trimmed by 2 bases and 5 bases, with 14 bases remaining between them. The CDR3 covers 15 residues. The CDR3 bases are TGCGCCAGCAGCCAAAATCGACTAGTCGGAGATACGCAGTATTTT. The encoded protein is CASSQNRLVGDTQYF.

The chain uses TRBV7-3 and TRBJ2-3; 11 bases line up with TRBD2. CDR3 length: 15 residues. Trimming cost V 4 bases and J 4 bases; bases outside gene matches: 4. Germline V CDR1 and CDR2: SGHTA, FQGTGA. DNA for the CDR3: TGTGCCAGCAGCTGGACTAGCGGGCAAGCAGATACGCAGTATTTT. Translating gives CASSWTSGQADTQYF.

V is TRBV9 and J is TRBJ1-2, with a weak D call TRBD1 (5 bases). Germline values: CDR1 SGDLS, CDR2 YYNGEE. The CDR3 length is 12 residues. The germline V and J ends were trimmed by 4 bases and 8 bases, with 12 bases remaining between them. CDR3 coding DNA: TGTGCCAGCAGCTCGGGTAGGGGAGGCTACACCTTC. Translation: CASSSGRGGYTF.

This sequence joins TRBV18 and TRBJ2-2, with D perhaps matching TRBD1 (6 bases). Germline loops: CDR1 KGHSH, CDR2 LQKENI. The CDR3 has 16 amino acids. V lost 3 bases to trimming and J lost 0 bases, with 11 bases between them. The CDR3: CASSPGTSPNTGELFF. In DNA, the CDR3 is TGTGCCAGCTCACCTGGGACATCCCCGAACACCGGGGAGCTGTTTTTT.

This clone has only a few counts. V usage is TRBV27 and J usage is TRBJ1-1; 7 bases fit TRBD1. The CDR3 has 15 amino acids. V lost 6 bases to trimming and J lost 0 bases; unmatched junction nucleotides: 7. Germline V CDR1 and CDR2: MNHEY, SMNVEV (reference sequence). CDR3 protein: CASSQGTAMNTEAFF. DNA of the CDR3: TGTGCCAGCAGCCAGGGGACAGCGATGAACACTGAAGCTTTCTTT.

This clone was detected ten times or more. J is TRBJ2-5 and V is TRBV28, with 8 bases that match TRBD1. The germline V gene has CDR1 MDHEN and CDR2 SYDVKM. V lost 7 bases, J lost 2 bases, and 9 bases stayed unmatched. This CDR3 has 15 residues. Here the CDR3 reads CASISGQEYQETQYF. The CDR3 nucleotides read TGTGCCAGCATTTCGGGACAGGAGTATCAAGAGACCCAGTACTTC.

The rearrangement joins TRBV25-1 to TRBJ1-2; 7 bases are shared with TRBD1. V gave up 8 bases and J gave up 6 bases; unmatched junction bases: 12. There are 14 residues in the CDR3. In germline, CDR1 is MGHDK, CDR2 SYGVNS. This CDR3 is CASRPSTGLNGYTF. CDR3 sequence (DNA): TGTGCCAGCCGCCCCTCGACAGGGTTGAATGGCTACACCTTC.

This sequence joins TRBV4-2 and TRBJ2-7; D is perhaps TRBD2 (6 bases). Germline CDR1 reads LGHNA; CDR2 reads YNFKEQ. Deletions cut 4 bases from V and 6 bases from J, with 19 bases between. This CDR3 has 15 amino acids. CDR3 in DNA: TGTGCCAGCAGCCTGGGGGGAGGCAGGGAATCCGAGCAGTACTTC. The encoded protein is CASSLGGGRESEQYF.

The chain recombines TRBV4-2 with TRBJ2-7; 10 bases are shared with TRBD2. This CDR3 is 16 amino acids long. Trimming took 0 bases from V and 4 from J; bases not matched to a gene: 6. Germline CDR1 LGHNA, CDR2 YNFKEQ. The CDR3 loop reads CASSQDWASGSYEQYF. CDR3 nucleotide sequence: TGTGCCAGCAGCCAAGATTGGGCTAGCGGGAGTTACGAGCAGTACTTC.

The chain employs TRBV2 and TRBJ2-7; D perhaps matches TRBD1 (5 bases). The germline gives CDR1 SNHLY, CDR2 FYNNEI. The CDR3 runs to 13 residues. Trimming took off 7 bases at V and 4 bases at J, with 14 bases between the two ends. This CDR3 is CASKRTGYYEQYF. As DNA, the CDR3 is TGTGCCAGCAAGAGAACAGGCTATTACGAGCAGTACTTC. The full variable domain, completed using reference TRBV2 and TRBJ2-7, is EPEVTQTPSHQVTQMGQEVILRCVPISNHLYFYWYRQILGQKVEFLVSFYNNEISEKSEIFDDQFSVERPDGSNFTLKIRSTKLEDSAMYFCASKRTGYYEQYFGPGTRLTVT.

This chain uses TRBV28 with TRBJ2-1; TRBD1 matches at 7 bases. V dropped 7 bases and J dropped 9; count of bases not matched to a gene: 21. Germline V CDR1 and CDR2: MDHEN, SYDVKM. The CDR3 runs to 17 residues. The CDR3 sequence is CASIPPRGQATGSEQFF. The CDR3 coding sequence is TGTGCCAGCATACCACCTCGTGGACAGGCCACAGGGAGTGAGCAGTTCTTC.